The sequence of this T cell receptor (beta chain) was determined in a study of T cells after yellow fever vaccination. Study results and limitations: Faster peaking, at day 5 versus 15, marked a secondary response that was weaker. The presence of abundant clonotypes contaminating from the bulk population was possible in FACS-sorted repertoires.

Turning to this clonotype: Its target is unknown.

It was through 5'RACE template switching that TCR cDNA was made, with a universal primer site and UMIs added. TCRdb processed the 5' RACE reads anew with MiXCR; each CDR3 protein has one entry. Of hundreds of thousands of distinct CDR3 sequences in the sample, approximately 12% were seen once. CDR1 and CDR2 from the germline V gene are MGHDK and SYGVNS. Between the trimmed V and J ends, which lost 8 bases and 3 bases, there was a span of 19 bases. This CDR3 spans 15 amino acids. The chain carries TRBV25-1 and TRBJ1-2; D may be TRBD1 (5 bases). Sequences were derived from PBMCs, sampled on the day of the yellow fever booster vaccination. The receptor was isolated from a man aged 25 to 40 who received the YFV17D yellow fever vaccine. This CDR3 is CASSGDGAEDYGYTF. The CDR3 region has the DNA TGTGCCAGCTCCGGGGATGGGGCAGAGGACTATGGCTACACCTTC.